Sequencing of this T cell receptor (beta chain) was carried out in a study of T cells and copy number aberrations in small-cell lung cancer. Measured with immunoSEQ multiplex PCR; TCRdb has only the in-frame clones, and not every one. The table lists a few hundred clones, 75% to 90% of them singletons, with about 3.3% in the top ten. Input material: tumor tissue. All receptors come from a man aged 55 to 70 with small cell lung cancer.

V usage is TRBV28 and J usage is TRBJ2-1, with 12 bases identical to TRBD2. This CDR3 region has 13 residues. The germline gives CDR1 MDHEN, CDR2 SYDVKM. With V trimmed by 3 bases and J by 10 bases, 1 base remained unmatched. CDR3 protein: CASSLGTSGEQFF. CDR3 sequence (DNA): TGTGCCAGCAGTTTGGGGACTAGCGGGGAGCAGTTCTTC.